This is a list of T cell receptor beta chains from one sample in a study of T-cell memory formation after mild COVID-19. Using its own MiXCR run on the 5' RACE reads, TCRdb lists one record per CDR3 protein. Among around 300,000 distinct CDR3 sequences listed, approximately 19% were seen once. The sequenced material came from PBMCs or a T cell subset sorted from them (not recorded which). The receptors derive from a man aged 18 to 35 who had mild COVID-19 (a few samples of this study predate the infection). Cell type and time point are not known. The CDR3 runs from the conserved cysteine through the conserved F or W. D genes are given only for firm matches. The size field is filled for only some rows; it gives once, few, many or a size class.

j_call clone_size d_call v_call cdr3_nt cdr3_aa
TRBJ2-1 many - TRBV5-6 TGTGCCAGCAGCTTGGCCAAGGGATCCACCTACAATGAGCAGTTCTTC CASSLAKGSTYNEQFF
TRBJ2-2 few - TRBV12-3/TRBV12-4 TGTGCCAGCAGCAGTTCTCGCGACCGAAACACCGGGGAGCTGTTTTTT CASSSSRDRNTGELFF
TRBJ1-2 few - TRBV10-2 TGCGCCAGCAGTGAGGATCGGGGGGCGAAAAACTATGGCTACACCTTC CASSEDRGAKNYGYTF
TRBJ2-7 few TRBD1 TRBV2 TGTGCCAGCAGGGACAGGGCCTACGAGCAGTACTTC CASRDRAYEQYF
TRBJ2-3 - - TRBV7-3 TGTGCCAGCAGCCAAGGATGGGTGGGTACGCAGTATTTT CASSQGWVGTQYF
TRBJ1-2 few - TRBV20-1 TGCAGTGCTAGCCGGGGCTACACCTTC CSASRGYTF
TRBJ2-3 - - TRBV6-5 TGTGCCAGCAGCTGGGGGCCGTTCAGCACAGATACGCAGTATTTT CASSWGPFSTDTQYF
TRBJ2-4 many - TRBV30 TGTGCCTGGGGTCAGGACCAGAACATTCAGTACTTC CAWGQDQNIQYF
TRBJ2-7 few - TRBV3-1 TGTGCCAGCAGCCAAGATTCAGGGGTCGCCTACGAGCAGTACTTC CASSQDSGVAYEQYF
TRBJ2-2 few TRBD1 TRBV27 TGTGCCAGCAGTTCGGCCGGGACAGAGAACACCGGGGAGCTGTTTTTT CASSSAGTENTGELFF
TRBJ2-5 - TRBD1 TRBV4-1 TGCGCCAGCAGCCGAGGGGACAGGGCGGCGACCCAGTACTTC CASSRGDRAATQYF
TRBJ1-2 few - TRBV6-5 TGTGCCAGCAGTTACGGGTTAGGATACACCTTC CASSYGLGYTF
TRBJ2-3 few TRBD2 TRBV7-3 TGTGCCAGCAGCTTACCCCTAGGACTAGCGGGGGGGCTAGTTCCAGATACGCAGTATTTT CASSLPLGLAGGLVPDTQYF
TRBJ1-2 - - TRBV12-3/TRBV12-4 TGTGCCAGCAGTTTCGGGGGCCAATATGGCTACACCTTC CASSFGGQYGYTF
TRBJ2-3 few - TRBV29-1 TGCAGCGTCTTTCTGGGGTGGACAGATACGCAGTATTTT CSVFLGWTDTQYF
TRBJ2-5 - - TRBV20-1 TGCAGTGTGCCGACAGACCAAGAGACCCAGTACTTC CSVPTDQETQYF
TRBJ2-1 - TRBD2 TRBV5-1 TGCGCCAGCAGCTTGGGGGGACTAGCGGAATACAATGAGCAGTTCTTC CASSLGGLAEYNEQFF
TRBJ2-1 - TRBD2 TRBV5-1 TGCGCCAGCACAGCGGGGGGAAACTCCTACAATGAGCAGTTCTTC CASTAGGNSYNEQFF
TRBJ2-2 - - TRBV7-9 TGTGCCAGCAGCTTATTATTAGGCCGATACACCGGGGAGCTGTTTTTT CASSLLLGRYTGELFF
TRBJ2-5 - TRBD2 TRBV7-7 TGTGCTAGCAGCCCTATCCTAGCGGAACAAGAGACCCAGTACTTC CASSPILAEQETQYF
TRBJ1-1 - - TRBV7-3 TGTGCCAGCAGCTCGGGACACGGGATGAACACTGAAGCTTTCTTT CASSSGHGMNTEAFF
TRBJ2-7 few - TRBV6-6 TGTGCCAGCAGTTACTCAGAGGGCTACTCCTACGAGCAGTACTTC CASSYSEGYSYEQYF
TRBJ2-1 many TRBD2 TRBV27 TGTGCCAGCAGGACTAGCGGGGGGTCCCAGCAGTTCTTC CASRTSGGSQQFF
TRBJ2-2 - TRBD2 TRBV9 TGTGCCAGCAGCGTTTTGGGACTATCGAACACCGGGGAGCTGTTTTTT CASSVLGLSNTGELFF
TRBJ2-1 - - TRBV5-1 TGCGCCAGCAGCGTGTACAGGGATGAGCAGTTCTTC CASSVYRDEQFF
TRBJ1-1 - - TRBV19 TGTGCCAGTAGCTTTCTCAGGAAGAACACTGAAGCTTTCTTT CASSFLRKNTEAFF
TRBJ2-2 few TRBD1 TRBV6-2/TRBV6-3 TGTGCCAGCAGGCTCGACAGGGTGATCGGGGAGCTGTTTTTT CASRLDRVIGELFF
TRBJ2-3 - - TRBV7-9 TGTGCCAGCAGCCTCCCAGCGCTCCAGTTTGGTACGCAGTATTTT CASSLPALQFGTQYF
TRBJ1-6 many - TRBV5-1 TGCGCCAGCAGCTTCCAGGGTTGGAATTCACCCCTCCACTTT CASSFQGWNSPLHF
TRBJ2-1 - TRBD2 TRBV5-1 TGCGCCAGCACCATAGCGGGGGGCCCCAATGAGCAGTTCTTC CASTIAGGPNEQFF
TRBJ2-7 - - TRBV5-1 TGCGCCAGCAGCCGCGGAGGGGACTGGGAAAGAAACTACGAGCAGTACTTC CASSRGGDWERNYEQYF
TRBJ2-3 - - TRBV12-3/TRBV12-4 TGTGCCAGCCGCGACTCCTTTACGCAGTATTTT CASRDSFTQYF
TRBJ1-2 few - TRBV2 TGTGCCAGCAGTGGGACGAAAATAATCTATGGCTACACCTTC CASSGTKIIYGYTF
TRBJ2-1 - TRBD2 TRBV14 TGTGCCAGCAGCCCCTTGGGGACTAGCGGGTATGAGCAGTTCTTC CASSPLGTSGYEQFF
TRBJ2-5 - - TRBV7-9 TGTGCCAGCAGCTTTTTATCTTCGGAAGGAGAGACCCAGTACTTC CASSFLSSEGETQYF
TRBJ2-4 - - TRBV6-4 TGTGCCAGCACCCTGGGTCACGCAAAGAGTAAAAACATTCAGTACTTC CASTLGHAKSKNIQYF
TRBJ2-5 many - TRBV5-1 TGCGCCAGCAGTTCCGGCGGAGGGATGGAGACCCAGTACTTC CASSSGGGMETQYF
TRBJ2-5 - - TRBV9 TGTGCCAGCAGCGTAGGATTAGCTCTTTCCTCGGAGACCCAGTACTTC CASSVGLALSSETQYF
TRBJ2-5 many - TRBV18 TGTGCCAGCTCACCCGGTCGCGGGGTATACCAAGAGACCCAGTACTTC CASSPGRGVYQETQYF
TRBJ2-6 few - TRBV12-3/TRBV12-4 TGTGCCAGCAGTTCCTGGGACTCGTCCTCTGGGGCCAACGTCCTGACTTTC CASSSWDSSSGANVLTF
TRBJ2-3 - - TRBV7-9 TGTGCCAGCAGCTTTGGGACGCTCAATACCCCTAGCACAGATACGCAGTATTTT CASSFGTLNTPSTDTQYF
TRBJ2-2 - - TRBV18 TGTGCCAGCTCACCACCGATGGAACGGTACACCGGGGAGCTGTTTTTT CASSPPMERYTGELFF
TRBJ1-3 - - TRBV5-1 TGCGCCAGCAGCTTGGAACACCTCGGCTCTGGAAACACCATATATTTT CASSLEHLGSGNTIYF
TRBJ2-5 - - TRBV4-2 TGTGCCAGCAGCCAAGTAACCGTCGGGGGCTCAGAGACCCAGTACTTC CASSQVTVGGSETQYF
TRBJ2-5 few - TRBV29-1 TGCAGCGTTGGAGGTGGAGGGCCTGGGGCCCAGTACTTC CSVGGGGPGAQYF
TRBJ2-6 - - TRBV5-1 TGCGCCAGCAGCTTGATTTGGGACTCTGGGGCCAACGTCCTGACTTTC CASSLIWDSGANVLTF
TRBJ2-2 few - TRBV28 TGTGCCAGCAGAACATGGACGACCGGGGAGCTGTTTTTT CASRTWTTGELFF
TRBJ2-1 - TRBD2 TRBV9 TGTGCCAGCAGCGTTGCACTAGCGGGGGGAGGTGAGCAGTTCTTC CASSVALAGGGEQFF
TRBJ1-1 - - TRBV5-1 TGCGCCAGCAGCTTATGGGTGGGCAGTGAAGCTTTCTTT CASSLWVGSEAFF
TRBJ2-3 - - TRBV7-3 TGTGCCAGCAGCGTACGGAGCGGCGCAGATACGCAGTATTTT CASSVRSGADTQYF
TRBJ2-1 many TRBD2 TRBV7-2 TGTGCCAGCAGATTCGGCGGGGGCAATGAGCAGTTCTTC CASRFGGGNEQFF